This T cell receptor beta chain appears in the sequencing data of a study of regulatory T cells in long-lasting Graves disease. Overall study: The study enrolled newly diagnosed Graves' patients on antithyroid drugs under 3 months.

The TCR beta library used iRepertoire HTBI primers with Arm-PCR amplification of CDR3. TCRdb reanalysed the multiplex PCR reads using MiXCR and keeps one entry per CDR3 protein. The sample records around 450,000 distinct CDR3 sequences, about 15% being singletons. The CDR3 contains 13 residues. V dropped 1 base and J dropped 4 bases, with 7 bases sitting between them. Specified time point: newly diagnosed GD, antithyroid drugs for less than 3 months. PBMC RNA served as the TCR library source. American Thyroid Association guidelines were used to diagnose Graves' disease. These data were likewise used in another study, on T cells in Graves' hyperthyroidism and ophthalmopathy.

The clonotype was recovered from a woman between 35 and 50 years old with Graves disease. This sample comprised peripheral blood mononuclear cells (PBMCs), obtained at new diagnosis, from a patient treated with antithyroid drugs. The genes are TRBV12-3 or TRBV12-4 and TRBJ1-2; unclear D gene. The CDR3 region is CASSLDSVYGYTF. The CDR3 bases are TGTGCCAGCAGTTTAGACAGTGTCTATGGCTACACCTTC.